The 19 T cell receptor beta chains listed next were all sequenced from one sample in a study of cytomegalovirus exposure and HLA in healthy donors. The PCR had 60 Vbeta and 13 Jbeta primers. Measured with immunoSEQ multiplex PCR; TCRdb has only the in-frame clones, and not every one. The table has approximately 140,000 clones, 79% seen once; the top ten hold around 6.6%. What was sequenced was PBMCs. The receptor set was obtained from a man aged 45 to 65 in good health and CMV-seropositive.

Remarks on this clone: This same CDR3 is encoded by further DNA sequences in the sample. The chain recombines TRBV30 with TRBJ1-2; 8 bases agree with TRBD1. Trimming at V came to 1 base and at J to 8 bases, leaving 3 bases not matched to a gene. The CDR3 sequence is 12 residues long. Germline V gene sequence: CDR1 GTSNPN, CDR2 SVGIG (reference sequence). CDR3 bases: TGTGCCTGGAGTGGGGACAGGTGGGGCTACACCTTC. This encodes CAWSGDRWGYTF.

The gene calls are TRBV5-4 and TRBJ2-1; 7 positions agree with TRBD2. The CDR3 is made up of 15 amino acids. Per the germline V gene, CDR1 is SGHNT and CDR2 is YYREEE (reference sequence). The trim removed 0 bases at V and 9 bases at J, leaving 9 bases unmatched. The CDR3 region has the DNA TGTGCCAGCAGCTTGGCTCGTTCGGCGGGAGTTGAGCAGTTCTTC. Protein product: CASSLARSAGVEQFF.

The chain carries TRBV29-1 and TRBJ2-3; D is undetermined. Germline V CDR1 and CDR2: SQVTM, ANQGSEA. The CDR3 extends over 11 amino acids. Trimming removed 4 bases from V and 4 bases from J, with 6 bases in between. CDR3 sequence (DNA): TGCAGCGTTGTCCCCGCAGATACGCAGTATTTT. Its translation is CSVVPADTQYF.

The chain uses TRBV6-4 and TRBJ2-7; the D gene is possibly TRBD2 (7 bases). Germline CDR1 reads MRHNA; CDR2 reads SNTAGT. The ends were cut back, 5 bases at V and 4 bases at J, with 18 bases in the middle. This CDR3 region has 15 residues. CDR3 nucleotide sequence: TGTGCCAGCAGTTTACAGGGAGGGGGGACTTACGAGCAGTACTTC. This codes for CASSLQGGGTYEQYF.

This clone was found a few times. The CDR3, as DNA: TGTGCCAGCACCGAAGCGGGCAGCACAGATACGCAGTATTTT. Amino acid sequence: CASTEAGSTDTQYF. This rearrangement joins TRBV9 to TRBJ2-3; D is possibly TRBD2 (6 bases). Germline V CDR1 and CDR2: SGDLS, YYNGEE. V lost 6 bases to trimming and J lost 0 bases, with 11 bases between them. This CDR3 has 14 residues.

This rearrangement joins TRBV27 to TRBJ2-4; TRBD1 agrees at 7 bases. Looked up from germline, CDR1 is MNHEY and CDR2 is SMNVEV (reference sequence). Trimming took 5 bases from V and 0 from J; bases not matched to a gene: 4. The CDR3 has 15 residues. The CDR3 DNA reads TGTGCCAGCAGTAGGGACAGATTAGCCAAAAACATTCAGTACTTC. Its translation is CASSRDRLAKNIQYF.

The chain recombines TRBV25-1 with TRBJ2-2; no clear D gene. Germline CDR1 MGHDK, CDR2 SYGVNS. CDR3 length: 16 residues. V lost 6 bases and J lost 1, with 15 bases in between. The CDR3 nucleotides read TGTGCCAGCAGCCCAACAGCACCTTTGAACACCGGGGAGCTGTTTTTT. Protein product: CASSPTAPLNTGELFF.

This clone has a single count. The chain carries TRBV28 and TRBJ2-6, with 8 bases lining up with TRBD1. CDR1 is MDHEN and CDR2 is SYDVKM in the germline V gene. There are 18 residues in the CDR3. Unmatched junction bases numbered 9, after V lost 5 bases and J lost 0 bases. CDR3 loop: CASSPRTGSSSGANVLTF. The DNA for the CDR3 is TGTGCCAGCAGTCCCCGGACAGGGAGTAGCTCTGGGGCCAACGTCCTGACTTTC. The whole variable domain, filled in from reference TRBV28 and TRBJ2-6, reads DVKVTQSSRYLVKRTGEKVFLECVQDMDHENMFWYRQDPGLGLRLIYFSYDVKMKEKGDIPEGYSVSREKKERFSLILESASTNQTSMYLCASSPRTGSSSGANVLTFGAGSRLTVL.

V is TRBV25-1 and J is TRBJ2-2; the match to TRBD1 covers 7 bases. There are 16 residues in the CDR3. V dropped 2 bases and J dropped 7; count of bases not matched to a gene: 10. The V gene's germline CDR1 is MGHDK and CDR2 SYGVNS. The DNA for the CDR3 is TGTGCCAGCAGTGAAGAGGGGACCCGGACAGGCGGGGAGCTGTTTTTT. Translation: CASSEEGTRTGGELFF.

The chain joins TRBV7-9 to TRBJ2-7; 8 nucleotides line up with TRBD1. Germline V gene data show CDR1 as SEHNR and CDR2 as FQNEAQ (reference sequence). The junction had 1 base not matched to a gene; V was cut back by 1 base and J by 2 bases. This CDR3 is 14 amino acids long. The DNA for the CDR3 is TGTGCCAGCAGCTTAGGGACAGGGACCTACGAGCAGTACTTC. Its translation: CASSLGTGTYEQYF.

This sequence joins TRBV5-1 and TRBJ2-2; TRBD1 matches at 7 bases. The V gene end was trimmed by 1 base and the J gene end by 3 bases; junction bases not matched to a gene: 3. CDR1 is SGHRS and CDR2 is YFSETQ in the germline V gene. The CDR3 contains 15 residues. The CDR3 loop reads CASSLRQGHTGELFF. The CDR3, as DNA: TGCGCCAGCAGCTTGAGACAGGGACACACCGGGGAGCTGTTTTTT.

This chain links TRBV5-1 with TRBJ1-2; no reliable D call. V lost 4 bases and J 2 bases, leaving 9 bases between the germline ends. The CDR3 contains 13 residues. Germline V gives CDR1 SGHRS, CDR2 YFSETQ. The CDR3 loop reads CASSTGENYGYTF. The CDR3 DNA is TGCGCCAGCAGCACCGGTGAGAACTATGGCTACACCTTC. The whole variable domain, filled in from reference TRBV5-1 and TRBJ1-2, reads KAGVTQTPRYLIKTRGQQVTLSCSPISGHRSVSWYQQTPGQGLQFLFEYFSETQRNKGNFPGRFSGRQFSNSRSEMNVSTLELGDSALYLCASSTGENYGYTFGSGTRLTVV.

CDR3 nucleotide sequence: TGCAGCGTTCCCAGCGGGAACCGAAATGAGCAGTTCTTC. Its protein is CSVPSGNRNEQFF. The V gene is TRBV29-1, the J gene TRBJ2-1, with 7 bases that match TRBD2. The germline gives CDR1 SQVTM, CDR2 ANQGSEA. The CDR3 has 13 residues. With 5 bases clipped from V and 7 bases from J, the junction kept 8 bases outside the gene matches.

V usage is TRBV9 and J usage is TRBJ2-1, with 10 nucleotides matching TRBD2. Trimming removed 7 bases from V and 6 bases from J; junction bases left unmatched: 4. There are 13 residues in the CDR3. The V gene's germline CDR1 is SGDLS and CDR2 YYNGEE. The CDR3 DNA reads TGTGCCAGCGGAGCGGGAGGGCCCAATGAGCAGTTCTTC. Translating gives CASGAGGPNEQFF.

This chain connects TRBV25-1 to TRBJ1-2; D ambiguous. This CDR3 region has 11 residues. Germline assignment: CDR1 MGHDK and CDR2 SYGVNS. Trimming took off 3 bases at V and 6 bases at J, with 5 bases between the two ends. CDR3 protein: CASSDGDGYTF. The CDR3 DNA sequence: TGTGCCAGCAGTGACGGGGATGGCTACACCTTC.

V gene TRBV27 combines with J gene TRBJ1-2, with 7 nucleotides matching TRBD1. The V gene end was trimmed by 3 bases and the J gene end by 7 bases; junction bases not matched to a gene: 11. CDR1 and CDR2 from the germline V gene are MNHEY and SMNVEV (reference sequence). The CDR3 is 15 amino acids. The DNA for the CDR3 is TGTGCCAGCAGTTTCAGGCAGGGGGAGATCTTTGGCTACACCTTC. Residues: CASSFRQGEIFGYTF.

The chain carries TRBV6-4 and TRBJ1-5; D unresolved. Trimming stripped 5 bases from V and 4 bases from J, with 9 bases between. Germline V gene lookup returns CDR1 MRHNA and CDR2 SNTAGT. The CDR3 covers 13 residues. The CDR3: CASSRSGNQPQHF. The CDR3 nucleotides are TGTGCCAGCAGTAGATCCGGGAATCAGCCCCAGCATTTT.

The chain uses TRBV5-4 and TRBJ2-7; 7 bases are shared with TRBD2. The trim removed 3 bases at V and 5 bases at J, leaving 5 bases unmatched. This CDR3 comprises 13 residues. CDR1 and CDR2 (germline): SGHNT, YYREEE (reference sequence). The CDR3 here is CASSSQLAHEQYF. The CDR3 nucleotides read TGTGCCAGCAGCTCCCAACTAGCGCACGAGCAGTACTTC.

This chain uses TRBV9 with TRBJ2-7; 12 bases are a match to TRBD1. The ends lost 0 bases at V and 5 bases at J; junction bases unmatched: 6. This CDR3 spans 16 amino acids. Looked up from germline, CDR1 is SGDLS and CDR2 is YYNGEE. CDR3 nucleotide sequence: TGTGCCAGCAGCGTAGGGTATGGGACAGGGGGCAACGAGCAGTACTTC. Its protein is CASSVGYGTGGNEQYF.